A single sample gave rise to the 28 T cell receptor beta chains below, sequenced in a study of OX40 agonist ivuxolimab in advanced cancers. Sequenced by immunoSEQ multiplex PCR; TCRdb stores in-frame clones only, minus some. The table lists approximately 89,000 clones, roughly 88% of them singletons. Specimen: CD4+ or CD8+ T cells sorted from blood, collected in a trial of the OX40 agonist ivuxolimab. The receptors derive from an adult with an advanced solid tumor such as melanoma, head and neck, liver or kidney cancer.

The CDR3 nucleotides are TGTGCCAGCGGCAAGGGCTATGAGCAGTTCTTC. It codes for CASGKGYEQFF. This chain joins TRBV6-5 and TRBJ2-1; D remains ambiguous. Trimming took off 8 bases at V and 8 bases at J, with 10 bases between the two ends. There are 11 residues in the CDR3. Germline lookup yields CDR1 MNHEY and CDR2 SVGAGI.

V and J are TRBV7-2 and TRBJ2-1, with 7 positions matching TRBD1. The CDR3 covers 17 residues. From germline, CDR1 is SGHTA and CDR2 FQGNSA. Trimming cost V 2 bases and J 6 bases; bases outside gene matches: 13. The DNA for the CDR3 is TGTGCCAGCAGCTTATACCCCGGACAGGCTGTTGGCAATGAGCAGTTCTTC. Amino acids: CASSLYPGQAVGNEQFF.

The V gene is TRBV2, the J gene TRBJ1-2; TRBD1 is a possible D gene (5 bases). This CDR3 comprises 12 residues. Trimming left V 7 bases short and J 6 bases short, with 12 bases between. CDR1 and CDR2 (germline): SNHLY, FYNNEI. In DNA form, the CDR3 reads TGTGCCAGCACGCTAAGGGGCGATGGCTACACCTTC. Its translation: CASTLRGDGYTF. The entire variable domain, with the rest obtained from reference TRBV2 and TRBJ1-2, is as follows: EPEVTQTPSHQVTQMGQEVILRCVPISNHLYFYWYRQILGQKVEFLVSFYNNEISEKSEIFDDQFSVERPDGSNFTLKIRSTKLEDSAMYFCASTLRGDGYTFGSGTRLTVV.

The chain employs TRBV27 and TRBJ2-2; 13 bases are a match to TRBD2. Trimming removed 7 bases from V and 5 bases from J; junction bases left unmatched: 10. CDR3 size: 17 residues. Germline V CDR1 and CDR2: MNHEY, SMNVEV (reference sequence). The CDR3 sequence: CASTKTSGGRGTGELFF. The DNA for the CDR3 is TGTGCCAGCACCAAGACTAGCGGGGGGCGGGGAACCGGGGAGCTGTTTTTT.

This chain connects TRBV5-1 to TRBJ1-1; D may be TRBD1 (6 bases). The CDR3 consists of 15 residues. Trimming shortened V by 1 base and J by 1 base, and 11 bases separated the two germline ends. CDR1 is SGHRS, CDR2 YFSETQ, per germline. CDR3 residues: CASSLTGTRNTEAFF. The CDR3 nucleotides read TGCGCCAGCAGCTTGACCGGGACACGGAACACTGAAGCTTTCTTT.

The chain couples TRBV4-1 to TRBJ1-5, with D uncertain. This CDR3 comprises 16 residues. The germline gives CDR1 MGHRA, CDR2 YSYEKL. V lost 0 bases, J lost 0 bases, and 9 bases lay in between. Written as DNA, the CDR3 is TGCGCCAGCAGCCAAGAGAACACATTTAGCAATCAGCCCCAGCATTTT. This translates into CASSQENTFSNQPQHF.

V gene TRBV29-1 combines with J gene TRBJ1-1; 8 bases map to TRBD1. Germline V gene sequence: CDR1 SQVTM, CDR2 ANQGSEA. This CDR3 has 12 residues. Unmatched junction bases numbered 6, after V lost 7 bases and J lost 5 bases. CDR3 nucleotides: TGCAGCGGGAGACAGGGGAGGACTGAAGCTTTCTTT. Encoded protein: CSGRQGRTEAFF. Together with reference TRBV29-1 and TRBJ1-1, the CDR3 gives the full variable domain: SAVISQKPSRDICQRGTSLTIQCQVDSQVTMMFWYRQQPGQSLTLIATANQGSEATYESGFVIDKFPISRPNLTFSTLTVSNMSPEDSSIYLCSGRQGRTEAFFGQGTRLTVV.

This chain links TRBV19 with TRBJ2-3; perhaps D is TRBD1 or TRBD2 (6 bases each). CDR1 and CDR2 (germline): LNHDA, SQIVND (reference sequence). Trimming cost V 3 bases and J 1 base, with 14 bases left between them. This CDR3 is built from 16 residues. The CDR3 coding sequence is TGTGCCAGTAGTATCCCTGAAGGGGGGCGCACAGATACGCAGTATTTT. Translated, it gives CASSIPEGGRTDTQYF.

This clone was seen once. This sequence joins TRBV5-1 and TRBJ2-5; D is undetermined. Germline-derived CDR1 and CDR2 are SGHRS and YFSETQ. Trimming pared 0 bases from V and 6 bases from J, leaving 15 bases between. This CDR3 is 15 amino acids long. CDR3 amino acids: CASSLGTSSGQTQYF. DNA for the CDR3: TGCGCCAGCAGCTTGGGAACGAGTAGTGGTCAGACCCAGTACTTC.

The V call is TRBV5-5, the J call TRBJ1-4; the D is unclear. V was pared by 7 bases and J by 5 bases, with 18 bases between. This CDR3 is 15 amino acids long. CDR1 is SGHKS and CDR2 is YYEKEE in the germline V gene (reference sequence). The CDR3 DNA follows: TGTGCCAGCCGCGTTCAGTCCTCGAAAAATGAAAAACTGTTTTTT. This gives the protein CASRVQSSKNEKLFF.

In DNA, the CDR3 is TGTGCCTGGAGAAGGGTGGGCGGGGGTAGGTCCTACAATGAGCAGTTCTTC. This sequence encodes CAWRRVGGGRSYNEQFF. This chain uses TRBV30 with TRBJ2-1; 7 positions agree with TRBD2. Germline-derived CDR1 and CDR2 are GTSNPN and SVGIG (reference sequence). The CDR3 extends over 17 amino acids. V lost 3 bases to trimming and J lost 1 base; unmatched junction nucleotides: 12. The complete variable domain, with remaining parts taken from reference TRBV30 and TRBJ2-1, reads SQTIHQWPATLVQPVGSPLSLECTVEGTSNPNLYWYRQAAGRGLQLLFYSVGIGQISSEVPQNLSASRPQDRQFILSSKKLLLSDSGFYLCAWRRVGGGRSYNEQFFGPGTRLTVL.

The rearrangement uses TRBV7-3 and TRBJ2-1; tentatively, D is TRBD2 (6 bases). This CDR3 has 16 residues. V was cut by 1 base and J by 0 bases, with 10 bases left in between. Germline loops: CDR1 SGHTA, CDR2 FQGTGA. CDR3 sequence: CASSLIAGSSYNEQFF. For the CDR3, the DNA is TGTGCCAGCAGCTTAATCGCGGGGAGCTCCTACAATGAGCAGTTCTTC.

CDR3 residues: CASSPRLAGGQAYNEQFF. DNA for the CDR3: TGTGCCAGCAGCCCAAGACTAGCGGGGGGGCAAGCCTACAATGAGCAGTTCTTC. This chain connects TRBV7-6 to TRBJ2-1, with 14 bases fitting TRBD2. The V and J ends lost 5 bases and 2 bases, in that order; junction bases with no gene match: 8. The CDR3 extends over 18 amino acids. CDR1 and CDR2 from the germline V gene are SGHVS and FNYEAQ.

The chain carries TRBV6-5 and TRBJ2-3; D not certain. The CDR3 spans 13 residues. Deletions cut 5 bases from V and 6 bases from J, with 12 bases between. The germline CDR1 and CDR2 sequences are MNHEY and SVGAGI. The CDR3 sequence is CASSPRLYDTQYF. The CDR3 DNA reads TGTGCCAGCAGTCCACGATTGTACGATACGCAGTATTTT.

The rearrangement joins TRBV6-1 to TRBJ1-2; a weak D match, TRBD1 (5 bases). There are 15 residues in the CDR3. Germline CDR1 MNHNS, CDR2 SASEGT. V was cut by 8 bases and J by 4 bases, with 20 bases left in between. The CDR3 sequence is CASGGRLSTPYGYTF. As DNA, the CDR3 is TGTGCCAGCGGGGGACGTCTCTCTACCCCCTATGGCTACACCTTC.

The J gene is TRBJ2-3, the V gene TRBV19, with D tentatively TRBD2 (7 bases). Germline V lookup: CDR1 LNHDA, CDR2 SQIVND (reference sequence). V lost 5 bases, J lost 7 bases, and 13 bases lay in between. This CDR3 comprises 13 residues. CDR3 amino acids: CASSGGASNTQYF. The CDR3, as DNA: TGTGCCAGTAGTGGGGGGGCATCCAATACGCAGTATTTT.

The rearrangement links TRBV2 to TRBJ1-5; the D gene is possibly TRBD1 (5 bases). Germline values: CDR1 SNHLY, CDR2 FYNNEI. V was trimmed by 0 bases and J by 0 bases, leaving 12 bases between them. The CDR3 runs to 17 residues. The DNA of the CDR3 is TGTGCCAGCAGTGAAGCGGGACGGTACGATAGCAATCAGCCCCAGCATTTT. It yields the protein CASSEAGRYDSNQPQHF. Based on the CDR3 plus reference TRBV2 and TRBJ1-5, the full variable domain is EPEVTQTPSHQVTQMGQEVILRCVPISNHLYFYWYRQILGQKVEFLVSFYNNEISEKSEIFDDQFSVERPDGSNFTLKIRSTKLEDSAMYFCASSEAGRYDSNQPQHFGDGTRLSIL.

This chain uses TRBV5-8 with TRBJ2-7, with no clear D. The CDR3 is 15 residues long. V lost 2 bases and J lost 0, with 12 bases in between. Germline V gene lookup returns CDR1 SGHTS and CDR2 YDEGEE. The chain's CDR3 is CASSLDSRSSYEQYF. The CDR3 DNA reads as TGTGCCAGCAGCTTAGACTCTAGGAGCTCCTACGAGCAGTACTTC.

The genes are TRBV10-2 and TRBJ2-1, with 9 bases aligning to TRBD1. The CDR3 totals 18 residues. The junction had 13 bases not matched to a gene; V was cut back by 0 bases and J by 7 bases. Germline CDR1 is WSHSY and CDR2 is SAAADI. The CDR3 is CASSESGDRVGARNEQFF. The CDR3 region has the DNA TGCGCCAGCAGTGAGTCGGGGGACAGGGTCGGGGCCAGGAATGAGCAGTTCTTC.

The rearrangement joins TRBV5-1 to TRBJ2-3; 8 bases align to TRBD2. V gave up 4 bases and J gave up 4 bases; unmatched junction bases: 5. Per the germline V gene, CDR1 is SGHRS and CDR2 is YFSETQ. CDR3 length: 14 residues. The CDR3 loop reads CASSPGGGPDTQYF. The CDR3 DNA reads TGCGCCAGCAGCCCGGGCGGGGGGCCAGATACGCAGTATTTT. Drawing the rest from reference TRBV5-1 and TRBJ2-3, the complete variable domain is KAGVTQTPRYLIKTRGQQVTLSCSPISGHRSVSWYQQTPGQGLQFLFEYFSETQRNKGNFPGRFSGRQFSNSRSEMNVSTLELGDSALYLCASSPGGGPDTQYFGPGTRLTVL.

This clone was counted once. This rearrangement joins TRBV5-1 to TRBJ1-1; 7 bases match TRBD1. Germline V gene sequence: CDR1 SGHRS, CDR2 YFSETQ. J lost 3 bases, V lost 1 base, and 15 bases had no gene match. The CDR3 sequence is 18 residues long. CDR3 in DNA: TGCGCCAGCAGCTTGCCATACCCGGGACAGCAATATTACACTGAAGCTTTCTTT. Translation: CASSLPYPGQQYYTEAFF.

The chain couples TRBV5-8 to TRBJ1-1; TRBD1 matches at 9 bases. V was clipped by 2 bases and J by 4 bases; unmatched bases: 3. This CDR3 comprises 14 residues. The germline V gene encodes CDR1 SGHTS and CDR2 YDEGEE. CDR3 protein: CASSFETGGTEAFF. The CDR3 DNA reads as TGTGCCAGCAGCTTTGAGACAGGGGGCACTGAAGCTTTCTTT.

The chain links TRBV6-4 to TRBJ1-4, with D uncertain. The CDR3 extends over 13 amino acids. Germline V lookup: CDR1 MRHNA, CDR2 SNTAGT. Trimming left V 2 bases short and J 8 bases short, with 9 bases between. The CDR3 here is CASSDQRGEKLFF. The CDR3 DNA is TGTGCCAGCAGTGACCAAAGAGGAGAAAAACTGTTTTTT.

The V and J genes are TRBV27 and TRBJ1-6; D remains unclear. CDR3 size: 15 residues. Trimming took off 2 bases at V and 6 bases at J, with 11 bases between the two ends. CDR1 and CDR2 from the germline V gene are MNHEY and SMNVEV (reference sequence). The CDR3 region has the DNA TGTGCCAGCAGTTTAGGTGGGGTAGTTAATTCACCCCTCCACTTT. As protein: CASSLGGVVNSPLHF.

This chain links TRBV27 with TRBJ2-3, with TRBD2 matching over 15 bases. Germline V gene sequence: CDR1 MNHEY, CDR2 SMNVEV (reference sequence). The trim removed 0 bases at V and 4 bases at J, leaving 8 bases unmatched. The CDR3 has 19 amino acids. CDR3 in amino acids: CASSLSPWTSGGAADTQYF. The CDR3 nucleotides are TGTGCCAGCAGTTTATCCCCCTGGACTAGCGGGGGGGCCGCAGATACGCAGTATTTT.

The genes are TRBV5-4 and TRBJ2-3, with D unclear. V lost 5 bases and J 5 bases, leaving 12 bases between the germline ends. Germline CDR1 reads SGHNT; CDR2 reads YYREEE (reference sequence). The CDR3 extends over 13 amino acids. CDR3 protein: CASSPRARDTQYF. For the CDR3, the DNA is TGTGCCAGCAGTCCTAGGGCCAGAGATACGCAGTATTTT.

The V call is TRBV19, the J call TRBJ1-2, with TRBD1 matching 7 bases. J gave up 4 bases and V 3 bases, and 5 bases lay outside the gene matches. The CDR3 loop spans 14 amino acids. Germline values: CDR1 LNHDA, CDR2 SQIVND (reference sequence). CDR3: CASSMPPGGYGYTF. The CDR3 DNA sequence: TGTGCCAGTAGTATGCCCCCAGGGGGCTATGGCTACACCTTC.

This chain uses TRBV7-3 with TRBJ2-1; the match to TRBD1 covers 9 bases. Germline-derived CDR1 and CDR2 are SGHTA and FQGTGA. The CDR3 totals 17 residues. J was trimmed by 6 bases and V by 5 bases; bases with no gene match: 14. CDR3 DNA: TGTGCCAGCAGCCCCCGCTCGACGGGACAGGGTGGCAATGAGCAGTTCTTC. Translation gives CASSPRSTGQGGNEQFF.